These T cell receptor beta chains were read from a single sample in a study of blood T cell repertoires in COVID-19. The repertoire was sequenced with immunoSEQ multiplex PCR; TCRdb's copy has only in-frame clones and lacks some. The table includes around 28,000 clones, more than 80% detected once. The material sequenced was peripheral blood. These receptors were obtained from a human donor in a cohort sampled during active COVID-19. Each CDR3 is given with its conserved first and last residue. Fields, in order: D gene, V gene, clone size, J gene, CDR3 protein, CDR3 DNA. The D gene is left open where the match is weak. Clone sizes are given selectively: once, few, many, or a class where the clone is expanded.

D: NA; V: TRBV6-8; size: once; J: TRBJ1-3; CDR3: CASSIQGYLPGNTIYF; DNA: TGTGCCAGCAGTATTCAGGGTTATTTGCCTGGAAACACCATATATTTT
D: NA; V: TRBV10-1; size: medium-sized; J: TRBJ2-2; CDR3: CASGRLGELFF; DNA: TGCGCCAGCGGAAGACTTGGGGAGCTGTTTTTT
D: TRBD1; V: TRBV3-1/TRBV3-2; size: NA; J: TRBJ2-7; CDR3: CASSRTGSSYEQYF; DNA: TGTGCCAGCAGCCGGACAGGGAGCTCCTACGAGCAGTACTTC
D: TRBD1; V: TRBV11-2; size: NA; J: TRBJ1-1; CDR3: CASSLAGGLGTEAFF; DNA: TGTGCCAGCAGCTTAGCAGGGGGCTTAGGCACTGAAGCTTTCTTT
D: NA; V: TRBV12-5; size: NA; J: TRBJ2-7; CDR3: CASGLNRAEQYF; DNA: TGTGCTAGTGGTTTGAACAGGGCCGAGCAGTACTTC
D: NA; V: TRBV3-1/TRBV3-2; size: NA; J: TRBJ2-5; CDR3: CASSQGQGFETQYF; DNA: TGTGCCAGCAGCCAAGGGCAGGGTTTTGAGACCCAGTACTTC
D: NA; V: TRBV2; size: NA; J: TRBJ1-2; CDR3: CASTLRWGGDGYTF; DNA: TGTGCCAGCACCTTACGGTGGGGGGGGGATGGCTACACCTTC
D: NA; V: TRBV11-2; size: NA; J: TRBJ2-7; CDR3: CASSLRTSTYEQYF; DNA: TGTGCCAGCAGCTTAAGGACTTCAACCTACGAGCAGTACTTC
D: TRBD1; V: TRBV19; size: NA; J: TRBJ1-6; CDR3: CASSSAGGSYNSPLHF; DNA: TGTGCCAGTAGTTCGGCAGGGGGCTCCTATAATTCACCCCTCCACTTT
D: NA; V: TRBV7-2; size: NA; J: TRBJ2-7; CDR3: CASSLVRGGEQYF; DNA: TGTGCCAGCAGCTTAGTACGGGGTGGGGAGCAGTACTTC
D: NA; V: TRBV29-1; size: NA; J: TRBJ2-2; CDR3: CSARNGGFTGELFF; DNA: TGCAGCGCCCGCAATGGGGGGTTTACCGGGGAGCTGTTTTTT
D: TRBD2; V: TRBV5-6; size: NA; J: TRBJ2-3; CDR3: CASTRRSSGARTDTQYF; DNA: TGTGCCAGCACCCGTAGGTCTAGCGGGGCGCGCACAGATACGCAGTATTTT
D: NA; V: TRBV7-8; size: NA; J: TRBJ2-1; CDR3: CASSLNTYNEQFF; DNA: TGTGCCAGCAGCTTGAACACATACAATGAGCAGTTCTTC
D: TRBD1; V: TRBV7-2; size: NA; J: TRBJ2-7; CDR3: CASSYTGQGIYEQYF; DNA: TGTGCCAGCAGCTATACGGGACAGGGGATCTACGAGCAGTACTTC
D: TRBD2; V: TRBV3-1/TRBV3-2; size: NA; J: TRBJ2-1; CDR3: CASSQDPGGIYNEQFF; DNA: TGTGCCAGCAGCCAAGACCCGGGGGGGATATACAATGAGCAGTTCTTC
D: NA; V: TRBV30; size: NA; J: TRBJ1-1; CDR3: CAWSVAAGTEAFF; DNA: TGTGCCTGGAGTGTGGCCGCGGGTACTGAAGCTTTCTTT
D: NA; V: TRBV6-1; size: NA; J: TRBJ1-6; CDR3: CASSDFTGHSPLHF; DNA: TGTGCCAGCAGTGATTTCACAGGGCACTCACCCCTCCACTTT
D: NA; V: TRBV5-1; size: NA; J: TRBJ1-2; CDR3: CASSFSPGVNYGSHGYTF; DNA: TGCGCCAGCAGCTTCTCCCCAGGGGTAAACTACGGAAGTCATGGCTACACCTTC
D: NA; V: TRBV14; size: NA; J: TRBJ1-2; CDR3: CASSQQGSRRYGYTF; DNA: TGTGCCAGCAGCCAACAGGGGTCCCGCCGCTATGGCTACACCTTC
D: NA; V: TRBV19; size: NA; J: TRBJ1-5; CDR3: CASSIGWANQPQHF; DNA: TGTGCCAGTAGTATCGGCTGGGCTAATCAGCCCCAGCATTTT
D: NA; V: TRBV11-2; size: NA; J: TRBJ2-5; CDR3: CASSRGWEETQYF; DNA: TGTGCCAGCAGCCGGGGGTGGGAAGAGACCCAGTACTTC
D: NA; V: TRBV6-1; size: NA; J: TRBJ1-5; CDR3: CASSEVGDQPQHF; DNA: TGTGCCAGCAGTGAAGTCGGAGATCAGCCCCAGCATTTT
D: TRBD1; V: TRBV5-1; size: once; J: TRBJ2-1; CDR3: CASSLMDRGDNEQFF; DNA: TGCGCCAGCAGCTTGATGGACAGGGGGGACAATGAGCAGTTCTTC
D: NA; V: TRBV28; size: NA; J: TRBJ2-1; CDR3: CASSSGGGREQFF; DNA: TGTGCCAGCAGTTCTGGAGGCGGAAGGGAGCAGTTCTTC
D: NA; V: TRBV5-5; size: NA; J: TRBJ1-2; CDR3: CASSPVAETGVSYYGYTF; DNA: TGTGCCAGCAGCCCAGTGGCCGAGACAGGAGTCTCCTACTATGGCTACACCTTC
D: NA; V: TRBV7-9; size: NA; J: TRBJ1-3; CDR3: CASRRGSSGNTIYF; DNA: TGTGCCAGCCGCCGGGGTTCCTCTGGAAACACCATATATTTT
D: NA; V: TRBV9; size: NA; J: TRBJ1-3; CDR3: CARGPHDTLSGNTIYF; DNA: TGTGCCAGAGGCCCTCACGACACGCTCTCTGGAAACACCATATATTTT
D: NA; V: TRBV5-1; size: once; J: TRBJ1-1; CDR3: CASSLDNRNTEAFF; DNA: TGCGCCAGCAGCTTGGATAACAGGAACACTGAAGCTTTCTTT
D: NA; V: TRBV5-6; size: NA; J: TRBJ2-3; CDR3: CASSLYGEGTDTQYF; DNA: TGTGCCAGCAGCCTCTACGGGGAGGGCACAGATACGCAGTATTTT
D: TRBD2; V: TRBV7-2; size: NA; J: TRBJ2-1; CDR3: CASSLGLATNEQFF; DNA: TGTGCCAGCAGCCTCGGACTAGCAACTAATGAGCAGTTCTTC